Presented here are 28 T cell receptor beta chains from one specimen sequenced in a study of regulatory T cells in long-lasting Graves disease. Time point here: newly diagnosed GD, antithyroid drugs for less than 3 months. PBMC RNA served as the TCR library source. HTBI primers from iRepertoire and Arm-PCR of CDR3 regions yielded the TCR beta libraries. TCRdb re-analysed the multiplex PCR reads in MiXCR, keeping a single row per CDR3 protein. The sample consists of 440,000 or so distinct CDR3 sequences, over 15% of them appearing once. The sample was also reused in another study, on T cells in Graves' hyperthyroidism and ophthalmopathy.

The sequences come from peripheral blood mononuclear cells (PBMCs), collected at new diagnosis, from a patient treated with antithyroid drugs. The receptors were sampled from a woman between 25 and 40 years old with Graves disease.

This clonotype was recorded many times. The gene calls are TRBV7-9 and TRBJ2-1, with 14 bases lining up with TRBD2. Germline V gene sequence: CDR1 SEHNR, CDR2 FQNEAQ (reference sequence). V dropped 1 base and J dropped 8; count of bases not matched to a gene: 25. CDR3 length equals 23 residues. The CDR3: CASSLGLAGTSGSSRGLFDEQFF. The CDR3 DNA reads TGTGCCAGCAGCTTAGGATTGGCGGGGACTAGCGGGAGTTCTCGAGGGCTATTCGATGAGCAGTTCTTC.

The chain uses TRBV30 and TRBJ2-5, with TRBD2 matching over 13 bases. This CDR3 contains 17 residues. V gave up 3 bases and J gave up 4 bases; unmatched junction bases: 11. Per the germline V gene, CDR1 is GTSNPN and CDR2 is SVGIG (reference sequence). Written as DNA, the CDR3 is TGTGCCTGGAGCGGGACTAGCGGGAACTGGCTCGGAGAGACCCAGTACTTC. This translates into CAWSGTSGNWLGETQYF.

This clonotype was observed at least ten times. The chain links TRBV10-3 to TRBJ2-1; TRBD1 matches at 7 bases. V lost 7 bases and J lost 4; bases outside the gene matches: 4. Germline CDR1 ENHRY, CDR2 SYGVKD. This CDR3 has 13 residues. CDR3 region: CAINTGVYNEQFF. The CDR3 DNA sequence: TGTGCCATCAATACAGGGGTGTACAATGAGCAGTTCTTC.

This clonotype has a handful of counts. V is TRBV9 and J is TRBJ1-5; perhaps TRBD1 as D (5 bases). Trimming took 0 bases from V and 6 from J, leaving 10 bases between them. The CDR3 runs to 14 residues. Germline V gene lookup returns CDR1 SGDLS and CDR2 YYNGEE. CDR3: CASSVGSGSQPQHF. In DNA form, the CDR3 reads TGTGCCAGCAGCGTAGGTTCAGGGAGTCAGCCCCAGCATTTT.

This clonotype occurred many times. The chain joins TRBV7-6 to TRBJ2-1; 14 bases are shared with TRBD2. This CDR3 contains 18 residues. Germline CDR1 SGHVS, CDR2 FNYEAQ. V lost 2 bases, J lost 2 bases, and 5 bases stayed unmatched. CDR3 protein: CASSLRLAGGLPYNEQFF. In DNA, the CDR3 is TGTGCCAGCAGCTTAAGACTAGCGGGAGGGTTGCCCTACAATGAGCAGTTCTTC.

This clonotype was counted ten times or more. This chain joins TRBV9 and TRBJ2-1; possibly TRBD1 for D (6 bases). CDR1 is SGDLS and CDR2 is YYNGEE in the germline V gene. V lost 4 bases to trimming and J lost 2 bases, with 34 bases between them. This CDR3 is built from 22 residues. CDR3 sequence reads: CASSRRLPTDRRWAAPYNEQFF. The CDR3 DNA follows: TGTGCCAGCAGCCGACGATTACCGACAGACAGGCGCTGGGCCGCGCCCTACAATGAGCAGTTCTTC.

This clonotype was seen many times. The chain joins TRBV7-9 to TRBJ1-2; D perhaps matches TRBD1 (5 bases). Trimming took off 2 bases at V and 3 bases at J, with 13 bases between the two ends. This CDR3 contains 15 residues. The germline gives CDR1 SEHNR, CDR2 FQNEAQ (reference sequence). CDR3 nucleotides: TGTGCCAGCAGCTTACATGGGGCCGGGGACTATGGCTACACCTTC. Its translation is CASSLHGAGDYGYTF.

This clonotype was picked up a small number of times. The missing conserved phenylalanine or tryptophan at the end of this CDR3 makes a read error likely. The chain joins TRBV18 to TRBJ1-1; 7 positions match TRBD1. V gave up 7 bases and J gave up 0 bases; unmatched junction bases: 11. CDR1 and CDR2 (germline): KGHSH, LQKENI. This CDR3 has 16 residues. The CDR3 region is CASFRYQGGMNTEAFL. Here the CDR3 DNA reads TGTGCCAGCTTCCGCTACCAGGGGGGGATGAACACTGAAGCTTTCCTT.

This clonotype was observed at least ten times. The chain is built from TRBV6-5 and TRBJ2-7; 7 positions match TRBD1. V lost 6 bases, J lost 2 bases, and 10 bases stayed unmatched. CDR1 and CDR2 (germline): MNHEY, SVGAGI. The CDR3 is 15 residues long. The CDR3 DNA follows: TGTGCCAGCAGATACAGGACAGGAGATACCTACGAGCAGTACTTC. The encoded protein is CASRYRTGDTYEQYF.

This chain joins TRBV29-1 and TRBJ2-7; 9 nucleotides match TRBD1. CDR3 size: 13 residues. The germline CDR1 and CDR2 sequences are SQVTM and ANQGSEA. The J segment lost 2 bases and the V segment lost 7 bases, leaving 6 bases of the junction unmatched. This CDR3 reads CSGRDRATYEQYF. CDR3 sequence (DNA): TGCAGCGGCCGGGACAGGGCAACCTACGAGCAGTACTTC.

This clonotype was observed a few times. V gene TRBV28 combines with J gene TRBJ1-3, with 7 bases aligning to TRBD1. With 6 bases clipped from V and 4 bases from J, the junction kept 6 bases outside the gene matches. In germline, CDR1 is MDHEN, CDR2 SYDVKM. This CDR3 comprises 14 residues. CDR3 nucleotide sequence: TGTGCCAGCAGACCTCCGGGACAGGGAAACACCATATATTTT. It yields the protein CASRPPGQGNTIYF.

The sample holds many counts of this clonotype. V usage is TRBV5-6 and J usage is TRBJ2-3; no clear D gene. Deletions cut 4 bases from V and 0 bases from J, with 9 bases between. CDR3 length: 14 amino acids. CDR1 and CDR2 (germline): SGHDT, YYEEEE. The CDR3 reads CASSRAPSTDTQYF. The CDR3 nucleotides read TGTGCCAGCAGCAGGGCCCCTAGCACAGATACGCAGTATTTT.

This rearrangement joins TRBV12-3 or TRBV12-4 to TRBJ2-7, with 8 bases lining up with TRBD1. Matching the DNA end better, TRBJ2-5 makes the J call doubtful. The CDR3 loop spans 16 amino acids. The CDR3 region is CASSSQDRALQETQYF. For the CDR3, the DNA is TGTGCCAGCAGTTCCCAGGACAGGGCCCTCCAAGAGACCCAGTACTTC.

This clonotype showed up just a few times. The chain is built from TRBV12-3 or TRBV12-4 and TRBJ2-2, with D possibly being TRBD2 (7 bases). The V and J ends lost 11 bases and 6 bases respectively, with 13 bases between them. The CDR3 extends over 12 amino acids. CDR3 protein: CAGLGGPGELFF. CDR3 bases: TGTGCCGGCCTCGGGGGGCCCGGGGAGCTGTTTTTT.

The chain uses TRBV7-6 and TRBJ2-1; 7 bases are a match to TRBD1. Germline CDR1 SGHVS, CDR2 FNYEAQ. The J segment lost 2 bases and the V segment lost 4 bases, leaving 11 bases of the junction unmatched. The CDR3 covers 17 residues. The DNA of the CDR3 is TGTGCCAGCAGCTATGATCACAGGGGATTAACCTACAATGAGCAGTTCTTC. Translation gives CASSYDHRGLTYNEQFF.

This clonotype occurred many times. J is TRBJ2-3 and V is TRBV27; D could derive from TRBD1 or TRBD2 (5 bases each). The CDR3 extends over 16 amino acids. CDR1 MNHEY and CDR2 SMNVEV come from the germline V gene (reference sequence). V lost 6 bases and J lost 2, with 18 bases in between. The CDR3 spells CASRAVTGQITDTQYF. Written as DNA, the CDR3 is TGTGCCAGCAGAGCGGTCACAGGTCAGATCACAGATACGCAGTATTTT.

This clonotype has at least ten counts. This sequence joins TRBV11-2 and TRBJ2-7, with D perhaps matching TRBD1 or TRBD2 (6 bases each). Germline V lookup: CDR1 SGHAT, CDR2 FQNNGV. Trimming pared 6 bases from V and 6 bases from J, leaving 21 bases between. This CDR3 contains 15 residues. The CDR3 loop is CASSQRGVRVFEQYF. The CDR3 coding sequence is TGTGCCAGCAGTCAAAGGGGGGTAAGGGTCTTCGAGCAGTACTTC.

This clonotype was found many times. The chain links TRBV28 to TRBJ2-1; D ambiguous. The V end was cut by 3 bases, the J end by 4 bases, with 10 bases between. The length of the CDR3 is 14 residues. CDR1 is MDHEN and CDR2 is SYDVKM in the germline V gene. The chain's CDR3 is CASSFQSGYNEQFF. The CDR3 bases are TGTGCCAGCAGTTTCCAATCAGGTTACAATGAGCAGTTCTTC.

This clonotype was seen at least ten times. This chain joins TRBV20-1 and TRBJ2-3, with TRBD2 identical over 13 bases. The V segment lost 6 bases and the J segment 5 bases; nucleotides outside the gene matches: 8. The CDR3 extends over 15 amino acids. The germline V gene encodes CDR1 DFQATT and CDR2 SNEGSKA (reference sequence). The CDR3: CSAIRTSGRRDTQYF. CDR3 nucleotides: TGCAGTGCCATACGGACTAGCGGGAGACGAGATACGCAGTATTTT.

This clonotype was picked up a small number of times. The CDR3 sequence: CASSSPGLAGAVEQFF. CDR3 DNA: TGTGCCAGTAGTTCCCCGGGACTAGCGGGAGCAGTTGAGCAGTTCTTC. The J gene is TRBJ2-1, the V gene TRBV19, with TRBD2 matching 14 bases. The CDR3 loop spans 16 amino acids. Trimming at V came to 5 bases and at J to 9 bases, leaving 9 bases not matched to a gene. CDR1 and CDR2 from the germline V gene are LNHDA and SQIVND (reference sequence). The full variable domain, its missing parts supplied by reference TRBV19 and TRBJ2-1, is DGGITQSPKYLFRKEGQNVTLSCEQNLNHDAMYWYRQDPGQGLRLIYYSQIVNDFQKGDIAEGYSVSREKKESFPLTVTSAQKNPTAFYLCASSSPGLAGAVEQFFGPGTRLTVL.

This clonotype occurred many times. The CDR3 region has the DNA TGTGCCAGCAGTAAGGGACAGGGAATACATACGCAGTATTTT. Protein: CASSKGQGIHTQYF. The rearrangement uses TRBV25-1 and TRBJ2-3; 9 nucleotides match TRBD1. CDR1 is MGHDK and CDR2 is SYGVNS in the germline V gene. Losses at the gene ends were 5 bases for V and 7 bases for J; bases not matched to a gene: 7. The CDR3 loop spans 14 amino acids.

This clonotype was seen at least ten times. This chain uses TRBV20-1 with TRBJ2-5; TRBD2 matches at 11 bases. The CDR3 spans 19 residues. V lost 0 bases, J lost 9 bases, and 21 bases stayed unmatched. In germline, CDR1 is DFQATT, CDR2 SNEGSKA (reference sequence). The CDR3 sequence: CSARDSLAGGFGGGEAQYF. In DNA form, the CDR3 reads TGCAGTGCTAGAGATTCCCTAGCGGGAGGCTTCGGCGGTGGGGAGGCCCAGTACTTC.

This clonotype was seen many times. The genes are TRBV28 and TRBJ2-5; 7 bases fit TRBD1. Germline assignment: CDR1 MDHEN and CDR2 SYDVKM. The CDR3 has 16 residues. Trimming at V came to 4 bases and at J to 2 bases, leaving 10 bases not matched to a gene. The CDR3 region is CASSSATGWGQETQYF. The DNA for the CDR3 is TGTGCCAGCAGTTCCGCGACAGGGTGGGGGCAAGAGACCCAGTACTTC.

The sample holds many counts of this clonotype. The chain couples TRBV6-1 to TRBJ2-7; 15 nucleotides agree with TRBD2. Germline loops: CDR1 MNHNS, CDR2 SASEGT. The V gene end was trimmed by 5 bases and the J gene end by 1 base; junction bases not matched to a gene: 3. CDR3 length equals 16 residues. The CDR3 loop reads CASSRTSGRVSYEQYF. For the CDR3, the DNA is TGTGCCAGCAGTCGGACTAGCGGGAGGGTATCCTACGAGCAGTACTTC.

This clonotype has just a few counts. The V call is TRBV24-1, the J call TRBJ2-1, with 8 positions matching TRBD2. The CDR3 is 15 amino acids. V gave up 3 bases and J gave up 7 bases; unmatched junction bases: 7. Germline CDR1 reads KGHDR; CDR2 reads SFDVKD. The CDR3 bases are TGTGCCACCAGTGATAATCCGGGACTAGGGAATGAGCAGTTCTTC. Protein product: CATSDNPGLGNEQFF.

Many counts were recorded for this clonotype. This CDR3 is CASSTGQSNQPQHF. The CDR3, as DNA: TGTGCCAGCAGCACCGGACAGAGCAATCAGCCCCAGCATTTT. The rearrangement joins TRBV7-8 to TRBJ1-5; D is perhaps TRBD1 (6 bases). Looked up from germline, CDR1 is SGHVS and CDR2 is FQNEAQ. With 5 bases removed from V and 1 base from J, the gap between germline ends came to 9 bases. This CDR3 comprises 14 residues.

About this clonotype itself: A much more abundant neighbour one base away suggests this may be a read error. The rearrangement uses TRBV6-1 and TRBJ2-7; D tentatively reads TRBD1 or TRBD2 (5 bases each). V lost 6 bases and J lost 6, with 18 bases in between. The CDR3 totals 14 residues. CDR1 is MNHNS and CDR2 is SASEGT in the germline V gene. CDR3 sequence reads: CASSQDPGLSEQYF. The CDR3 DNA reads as TGTGCCAGCAGCCAAGATCCGGGGCTGTCCGAGCAGTACTTC.

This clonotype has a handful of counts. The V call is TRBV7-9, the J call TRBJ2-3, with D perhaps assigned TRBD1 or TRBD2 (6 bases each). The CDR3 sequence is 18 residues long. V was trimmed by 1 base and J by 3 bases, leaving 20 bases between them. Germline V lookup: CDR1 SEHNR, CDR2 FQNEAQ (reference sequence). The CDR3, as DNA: TGTGCCAGCAGCTTAGTAGGGGGTAGCGGAACAAGGACAGATACGCAGTATTTT. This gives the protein CASSLVGGSGTRTDTQYF. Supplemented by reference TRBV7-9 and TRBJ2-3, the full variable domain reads DTGVSQNPRHKITKRGQNVTFRCDPISEHNRLYWYRQTLGQGPEFLTYFQNEAQLEKSRLLSDRFSAERPKGSFSTLEIQRTEQGDSAMYLCASSLVGGSGTRTDTQYFGPGTRLTVL.